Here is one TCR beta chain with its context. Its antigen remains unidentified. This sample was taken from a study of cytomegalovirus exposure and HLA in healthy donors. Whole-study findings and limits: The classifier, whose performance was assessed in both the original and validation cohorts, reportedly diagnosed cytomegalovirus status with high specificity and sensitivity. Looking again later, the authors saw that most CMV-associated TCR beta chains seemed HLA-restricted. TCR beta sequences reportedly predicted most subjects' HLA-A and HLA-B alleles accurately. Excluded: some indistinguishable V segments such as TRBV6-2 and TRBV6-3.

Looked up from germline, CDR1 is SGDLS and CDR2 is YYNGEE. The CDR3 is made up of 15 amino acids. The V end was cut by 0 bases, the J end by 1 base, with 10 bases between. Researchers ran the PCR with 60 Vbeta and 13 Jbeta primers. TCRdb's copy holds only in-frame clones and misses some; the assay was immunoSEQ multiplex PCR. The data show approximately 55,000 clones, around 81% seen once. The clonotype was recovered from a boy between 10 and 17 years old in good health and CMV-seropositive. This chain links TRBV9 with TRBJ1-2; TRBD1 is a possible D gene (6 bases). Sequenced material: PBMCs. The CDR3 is CASSVEDSLNYGYTF. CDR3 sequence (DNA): TGTGCCAGCAGCGTAGAGGACAGTCTTAACTATGGCTACACCTTC.